The source of this T cell receptor (beta chain) is a study of human T cells and chemical hapten exposure. V was shortened by 6 bases and J by 2 bases, with 20 bases between the two germline ends. The germline gives CDR1 DFQATT, CDR2 SNEGSKA (reference sequence). This CDR3 has 15 amino acids. Unique molecular identifiers were affixed to discrete cDNA molecules within the library. Via MiXCR, TCRdb re-called the RACE reads, giving one row per CDR3 protein. This table has under 450,000 distinct CDR3 sequences, around 6% appearing once. Time point defined: patch test 2, 6 weeks after DPC sensitization. This sample's treatment: therapeutic diphenylcyclopropenone sensitization with weekly scalp DPC.

This clonotype was sampled from a woman aged 18-29 years with alopecia areata. Some clones in this sample may be carry-over from other donors' samples. The gene calls are TRBV20-1 and TRBJ2-7; D uncertain. The sequencing used whole blood, collected in connection with sensitization to the hapten diphenylcyclopropenone (DPC). The CDR3 protein is CSAPRLGIPPYEQYF. The DNA of the CDR3 is TGCAGTGCCCCCCGTCTGGGAATCCCTCCCTACGAGCAGTACTTC.